This T cell receptor (beta chain) derives from a study of blood T cell repertoires in COVID-19. Study overall: Material from acute and convalescent COVID-19 was sourced from the United States, Italy and Spain. Nucleic acid was either cDNA or gDNA, and it came from T cells, B-cell-depleted T cells, or PBMCs.

Per the original data handling: Amplification with reference gene primers provided the estimates of nucleated cell counts. Repertoires were generated with immunoSEQ multiplex PCR, while TCRdb's copy carries only in-frame clones and drops some. V and J calls and clone size are as listed in that table; D and trimming were resolved from the DNA. The data contain more than 55,000 clones, around 80% of them singletons. The sequence was collected from a human donor in a cohort sampled during active COVID-19. Sequencing was done on a sample of peripheral blood.

The DNA for the CDR3 is TGTGCCAGTAGTATTGCAAACATGAACACTGAAGCTTTCTTT. Encoded protein: CASSIANMNTEAFF. V usage is TRBV19 and J usage is TRBJ1-1; no definite D call. Germline values: CDR1 LNHDA, CDR2 SQIVND (reference sequence). The CDR3 totals 14 residues. V dropped 3 bases and J dropped 0 bases, with 8 bases sitting between them.